The rows below give T cell receptor beta chains drawn from one sample of a study of beta chain features in type 1 diabetes. The data were produced by immunoSEQ multiplex PCR, yet TCRdb's version contains in-frame clones alone and is incomplete. The sample contains 300,000 or so clones, 14% of which appear only once. The source material was naive CD4+ T cells from blood. The receptors come from a man aged 30-40 years with type 1 diabetes. CDR3s include the opening cysteine and the closing phenylalanine or tryptophan.

cdr3_aa j_call v_call
CASSLHGQRGAFF TRBJ1-1 TRBV5-6
CASRDRGLIDTQYF TRBJ2-3 TRBV28
CASSSLLIYGYTF TRBJ1-2 TRBV28
CASSLDGSGYNEQFF TRBJ2-1 TRBV5-4
CASSRWTSGSDTQYF TRBJ2-3 TRBV7-9
CASSRNRGQTDTQYF TRBJ2-3 TRBV6-5
CASNQVGSPYEQYF TRBJ2-7 TRBV6-5
CASSLQGQGGEKLFF TRBJ1-4 TRBV7-9
CASSPARGTAITDTQYF TRBJ2-3 TRBV13
CASSPERQFYTEAFF TRBJ1-1 TRBV18
CASSQQGTNYGYTF TRBJ1-2 TRBV7-9
CASSVRARGHYGYTF TRBJ1-2 TRBV9
CASSSRPGQHYGYTF TRBJ1-2 TRBV9
CASSSQGYEQYF TRBJ2-7 TRBV5-4
CASSVVSSYNEQFF TRBJ2-1 TRBV9
CATSRGLAGEAFF TRBJ1-1 TRBV15
CASSQGSSNYGYTF TRBJ1-2 TRBV18
CASTSGGYNEQFF TRBJ2-1 TRBV19
CASSSYEGTEAFF TRBJ1-1 TRBV6-1
CASSYSGNTIYF TRBJ1-3 TRBV13
CASSLGLAGGTKETQYF TRBJ2-5 TRBV5-6
CASSRGQIQETQYF TRBJ2-5 TRBV7-8
CASTPAGYNEQFF TRBJ2-1 TRBV28
CASSPGQYEQYF TRBJ2-7 TRBV19
CASSLAEGLGIKQFF TRBJ2-1 TRBV7-9
CASSSLADTQYF TRBJ2-3 TRBV5-1
CASSLPTGYTEAFF TRBJ1-1 TRBV7-2
CASSPRPTSGVNNEQFF TRBJ2-1 TRBV13
CASSLVIAYNEQFF TRBJ2-1 TRBV7-2
CASSLGGYIYNEQFF TRBJ2-1 TRBV7-2
CASSRQGGDTGELFF TRBJ2-2 TRBV19
CASSFASGVGGETQYF TRBJ2-5 TRBV7-9
CASSTGQGIDGYTF TRBJ1-2 TRBV5-4
CASSFLRASGSYEQYF TRBJ2-7 TRBV6-5
CASHHYGAKGNQPQHF TRBJ1-5 TRBV19
CASSWADSLNTEAFF TRBJ1-1 TRBV5-1
CASSVVPAGGEQFF TRBJ2-1 TRBV9
CASGSGGWTGQETQYF TRBJ2-5 TRBV12-5
CASSATQGSYGYTF TRBJ1-2 TRBV9
CATSPGLKNTGELFF TRBJ2-2 TRBV4-3
CASSPGLAGSSYNEQFF TRBJ2-1 TRBV7-9
CASSQDPDQPQHF TRBJ1-5 TRBV4-1
CATSRGKGEGDTEAFF TRBJ1-1 TRBV15
CASSPQVVSGDSYEQYF TRBJ2-7 TRBV18
CASSLETGVSQPQHF TRBJ1-5 TRBV28
CASTVHRDRGRETQYF TRBJ2-5 TRBV7-8
CAISGQGNQPQHF TRBJ1-5 TRBV10-3
CASSEALGTGELFF TRBJ2-2 TRBV2
CSGVAGGSQERTKNIQYF TRBJ2-4 TRBV29-1
CAITRDYEQYF . TRBV4-3
CASSVSGIGDYGYTF TRBJ1-2 TRBV9
CASSYRDTGELFF TRBJ2-2 TRBV2
CASSPGNGDEQFF TRBJ2-1 TRBV4-3
CASSLVAGQGYTF TRBJ1-2 TRBV5-5
CAIRATSGRAGELFF TRBJ2-2 TRBV10-3
CASSVGTAKGAKNIQYF TRBJ2-4 TRBV9
CASRTSGLASNEQFF TRBJ2-1 TRBV19